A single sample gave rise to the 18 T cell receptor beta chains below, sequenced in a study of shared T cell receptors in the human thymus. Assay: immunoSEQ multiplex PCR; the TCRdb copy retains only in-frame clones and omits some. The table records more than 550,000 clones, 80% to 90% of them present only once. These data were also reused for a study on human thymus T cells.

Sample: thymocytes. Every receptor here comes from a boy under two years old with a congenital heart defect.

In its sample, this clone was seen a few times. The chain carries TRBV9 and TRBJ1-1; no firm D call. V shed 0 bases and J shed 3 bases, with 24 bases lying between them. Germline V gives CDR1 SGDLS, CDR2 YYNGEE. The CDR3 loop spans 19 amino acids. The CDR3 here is CASSVDRAGPYEGYTEAFF. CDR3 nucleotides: TGTGCCAGCAGCGTAGATCGGGCAGGACCATACGAGGGATACACTGAAGCTTTCTTT.

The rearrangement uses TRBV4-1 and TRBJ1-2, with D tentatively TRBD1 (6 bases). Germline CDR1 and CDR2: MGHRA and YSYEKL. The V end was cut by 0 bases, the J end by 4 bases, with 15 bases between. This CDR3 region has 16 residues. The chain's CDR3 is CASSQDFTRDIYGYTF. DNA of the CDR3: TGCGCCAGCAGCCAAGATTTCACCCGGGACATCTATGGCTACACCTTC.

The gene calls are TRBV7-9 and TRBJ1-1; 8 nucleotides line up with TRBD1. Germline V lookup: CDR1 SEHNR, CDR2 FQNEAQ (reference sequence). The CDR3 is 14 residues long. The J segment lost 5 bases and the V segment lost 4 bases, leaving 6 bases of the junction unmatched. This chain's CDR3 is CASSSGQGWTEAFF. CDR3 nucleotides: TGTGCCAGCAGCTCCGGACAGGGCTGGACTGAAGCTTTCTTT. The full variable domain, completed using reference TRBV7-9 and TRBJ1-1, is DTGVSQNPRHKITKRGQNVTFRCDPISEHNRLYWYRQTLGQGPEFLTYFQNEAQLEKSRLLSDRFSAERPKGSFSTLEIQRTEQGDSAMYLCASSSGQGWTEAFFGQGTRLTVV.

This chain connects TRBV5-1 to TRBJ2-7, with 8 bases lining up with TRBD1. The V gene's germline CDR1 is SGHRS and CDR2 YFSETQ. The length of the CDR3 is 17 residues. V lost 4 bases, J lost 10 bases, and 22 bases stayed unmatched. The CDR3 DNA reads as TGCGCCAGCAGCGTGATTGCCCCCCACAGGGGGGCTACGAACCAGTACTTC. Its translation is CASSVIAPHRGATNQYF.

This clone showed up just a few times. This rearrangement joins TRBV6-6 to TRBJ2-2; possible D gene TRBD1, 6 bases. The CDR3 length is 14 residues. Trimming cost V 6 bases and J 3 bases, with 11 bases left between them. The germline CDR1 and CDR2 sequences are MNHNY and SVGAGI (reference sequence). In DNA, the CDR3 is TGTGCCAGCAGGAGGACAGACTACACCGGGGAGCTGTTTTTT. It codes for CASRRTDYTGELFF.

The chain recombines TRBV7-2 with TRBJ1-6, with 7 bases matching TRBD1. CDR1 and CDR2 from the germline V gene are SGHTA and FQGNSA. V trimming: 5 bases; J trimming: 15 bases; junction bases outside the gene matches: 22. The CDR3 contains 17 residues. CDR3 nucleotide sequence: TGTGCCAGCAGCCCAAAGCGGACGAACAGGGGCCGTTCGGGCCTCCACTTT. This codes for CASSPKRTNRGRSGLHF.

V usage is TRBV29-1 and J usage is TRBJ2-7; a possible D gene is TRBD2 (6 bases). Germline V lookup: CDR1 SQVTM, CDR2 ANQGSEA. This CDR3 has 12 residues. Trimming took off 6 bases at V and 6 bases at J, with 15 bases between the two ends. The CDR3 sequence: CSVKGRGGEQYF. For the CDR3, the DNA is TGCAGCGTCAAGGGAAGGGGAGGCGAGCAGTACTTC.

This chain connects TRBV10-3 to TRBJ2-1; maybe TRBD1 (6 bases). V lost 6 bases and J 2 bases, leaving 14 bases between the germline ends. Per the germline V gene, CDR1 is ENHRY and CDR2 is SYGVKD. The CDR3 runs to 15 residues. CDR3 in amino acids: CAIRDSFDPYNEQFF. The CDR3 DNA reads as TGTGCCATCAGGGACAGTTTTGACCCCTACAATGAGCAGTTCTTC.

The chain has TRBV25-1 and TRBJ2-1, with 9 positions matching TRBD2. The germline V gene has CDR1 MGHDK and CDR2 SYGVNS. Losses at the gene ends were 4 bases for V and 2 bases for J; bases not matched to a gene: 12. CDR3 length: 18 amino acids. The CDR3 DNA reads TGTGCCAGCAGTGCAAGCGGGGGGACCAAGGGGACCTACAATGAGCAGTTCTTC. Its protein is CASSASGGTKGTYNEQFF.

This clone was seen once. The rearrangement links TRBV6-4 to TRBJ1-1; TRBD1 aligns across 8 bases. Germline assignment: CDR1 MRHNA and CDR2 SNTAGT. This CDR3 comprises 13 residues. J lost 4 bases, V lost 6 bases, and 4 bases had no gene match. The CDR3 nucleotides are TGTGCCAGCAGGACGGACAGGGTCACTGAAGCTTTCTTT. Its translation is CASRTDRVTEAFF.

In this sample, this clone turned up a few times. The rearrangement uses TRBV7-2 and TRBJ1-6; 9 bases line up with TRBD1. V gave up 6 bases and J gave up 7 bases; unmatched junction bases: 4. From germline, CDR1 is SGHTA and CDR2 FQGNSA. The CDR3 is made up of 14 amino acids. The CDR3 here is CASRSGQGNSPLHF. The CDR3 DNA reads TGTGCCAGCAGATCCGGACAGGGGAATTCACCCCTCCACTTT.

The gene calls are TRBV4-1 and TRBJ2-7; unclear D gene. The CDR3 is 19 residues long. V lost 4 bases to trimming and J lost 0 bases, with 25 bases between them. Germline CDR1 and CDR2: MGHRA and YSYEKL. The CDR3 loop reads CASSLTGPPLSSSSYEQYF. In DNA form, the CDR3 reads TGCGCCAGCAGCCTCACGGGTCCCCCGCTGTCCTCGAGCTCCTACGAGCAGTACTTC.

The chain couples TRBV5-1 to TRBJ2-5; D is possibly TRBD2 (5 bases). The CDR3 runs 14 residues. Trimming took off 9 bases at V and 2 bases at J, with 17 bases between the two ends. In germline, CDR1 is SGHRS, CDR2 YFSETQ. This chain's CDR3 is CATSGRSGQETQYF. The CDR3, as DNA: TGCGCCACCTCAGGACGTTCGGGGCAAGAGACCCAGTACTTC.

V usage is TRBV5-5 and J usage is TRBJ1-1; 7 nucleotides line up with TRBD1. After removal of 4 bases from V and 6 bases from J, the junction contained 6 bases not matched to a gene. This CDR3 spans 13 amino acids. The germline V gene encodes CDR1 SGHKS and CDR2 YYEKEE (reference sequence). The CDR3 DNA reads TGTGCCAGCAGCGTCAACAGGGGCCCTGAAGCTTTCTTT. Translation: CASSVNRGPEAFF.

CDR3 protein: CASSHQGNPQPQHF. The CDR3 nucleotides read TGTGCCAGCAGCCATCAGGGGAATCCTCAGCCCCAGCATTTT. The genes are TRBV7-9 and TRBJ1-5; maybe TRBD1 (6 bases). Deletions cut 5 bases from V and 6 bases from J, with 14 bases between. Germline-derived CDR1 and CDR2 are SEHNR and FQNEAQ (reference sequence). This CDR3 comprises 14 residues. Supplemented by reference TRBV7-9 and TRBJ1-5, the full variable domain reads DTGVSQNPRHKITKRGQNVTFRCDPISEHNRLYWYRQTLGQGPEFLTYFQNEAQLEKSRLLSDRFSAERPKGSFSTLEIQRTEQGDSAMYLCASSHQGNPQPQHFGDGTRLSIL.

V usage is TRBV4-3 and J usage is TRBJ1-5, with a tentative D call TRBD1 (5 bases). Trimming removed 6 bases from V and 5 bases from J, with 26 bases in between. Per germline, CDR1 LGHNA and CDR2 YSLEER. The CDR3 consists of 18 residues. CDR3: CASSQLPSQGQIYQPQHF. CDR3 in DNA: TGCGCCAGCAGTCAACTTCCCTCCCAGGGCCAAATATATCAGCCCCAGCATTTT.

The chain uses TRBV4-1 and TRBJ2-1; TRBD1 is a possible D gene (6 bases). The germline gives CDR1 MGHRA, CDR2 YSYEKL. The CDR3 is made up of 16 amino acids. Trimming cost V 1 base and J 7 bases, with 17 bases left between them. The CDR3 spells CASSQGIRGAKNEQFF. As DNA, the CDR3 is TGCGCCAGCAGCCAAGGTATCAGGGGCGCAAAAAATGAGCAGTTCTTC.

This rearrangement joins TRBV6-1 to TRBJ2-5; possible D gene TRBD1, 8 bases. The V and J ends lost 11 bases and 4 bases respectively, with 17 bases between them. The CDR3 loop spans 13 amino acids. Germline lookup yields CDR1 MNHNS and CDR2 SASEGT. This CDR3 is CALTGGGRETQYF. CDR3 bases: TGTGCCTTAACAGGGGGGGGAAGAGAGACCCAGTACTTC.